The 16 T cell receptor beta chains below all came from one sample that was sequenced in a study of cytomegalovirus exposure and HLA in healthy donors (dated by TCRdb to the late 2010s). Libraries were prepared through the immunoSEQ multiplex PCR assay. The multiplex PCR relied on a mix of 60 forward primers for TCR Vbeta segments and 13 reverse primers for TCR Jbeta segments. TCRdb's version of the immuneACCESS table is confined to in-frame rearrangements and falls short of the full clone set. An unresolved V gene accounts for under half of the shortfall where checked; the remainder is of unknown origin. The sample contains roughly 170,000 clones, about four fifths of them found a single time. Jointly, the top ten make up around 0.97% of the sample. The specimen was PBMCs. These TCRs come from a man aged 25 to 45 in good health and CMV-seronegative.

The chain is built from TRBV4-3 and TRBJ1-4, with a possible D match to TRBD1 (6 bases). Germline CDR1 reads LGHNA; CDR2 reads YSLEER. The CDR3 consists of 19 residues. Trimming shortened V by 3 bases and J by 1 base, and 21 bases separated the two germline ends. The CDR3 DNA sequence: TGCGCCAGCAGCCAGGCTTTAGGGGGGGGCTCAGGAACTAATGAAAAACTGTTTTTT. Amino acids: CASSQALGGGSGTNEKLFF.

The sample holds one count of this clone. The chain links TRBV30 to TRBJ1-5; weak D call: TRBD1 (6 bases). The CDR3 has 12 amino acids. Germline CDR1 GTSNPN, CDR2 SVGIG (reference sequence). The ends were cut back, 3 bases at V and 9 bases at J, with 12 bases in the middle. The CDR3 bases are TGTGCCTGGAGCAACAGGGTAGGGCCCCAGCATTTT. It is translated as CAWSNRVGPQHF.

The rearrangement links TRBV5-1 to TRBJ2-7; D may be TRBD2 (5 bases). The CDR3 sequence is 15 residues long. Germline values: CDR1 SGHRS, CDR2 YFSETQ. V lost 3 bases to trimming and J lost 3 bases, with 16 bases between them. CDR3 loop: CASSWLRGNDYEQYF. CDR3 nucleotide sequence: TGCGCCAGCAGCTGGTTGAGAGGGAATGACTACGAGCAGTACTTC.

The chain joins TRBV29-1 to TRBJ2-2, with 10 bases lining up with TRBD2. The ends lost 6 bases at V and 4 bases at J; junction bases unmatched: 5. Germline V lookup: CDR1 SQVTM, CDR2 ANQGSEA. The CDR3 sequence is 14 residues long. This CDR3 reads CSVASGSFTGELFF. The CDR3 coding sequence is TGCAGCGTGGCTAGCGGGAGTTTCACCGGGGAGCTGTTTTTT.

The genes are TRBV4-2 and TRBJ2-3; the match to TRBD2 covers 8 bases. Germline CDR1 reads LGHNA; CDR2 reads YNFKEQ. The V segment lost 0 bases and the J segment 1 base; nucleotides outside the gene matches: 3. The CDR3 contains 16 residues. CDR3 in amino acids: CASSQEAAGGTDTQYF. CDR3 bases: TGTGCCAGCAGCCAAGAGGCAGCGGGGGGCACAGATACGCAGTATTTT.

CDR3 sequence (DNA): TGCGCCAGCACCCCCGACGGGACTAGTTCAGATACGCAGTATTTT. As protein: CASTPDGTSSDTQYF. This chain uses TRBV5-1 with TRBJ2-3, with TRBD2 matching 8 bases. With V trimmed by 6 bases and J by 4 bases, 10 bases remained unmatched. Germline CDR1 and CDR2: SGHRS and YFSETQ. The CDR3 is 15 residues long.

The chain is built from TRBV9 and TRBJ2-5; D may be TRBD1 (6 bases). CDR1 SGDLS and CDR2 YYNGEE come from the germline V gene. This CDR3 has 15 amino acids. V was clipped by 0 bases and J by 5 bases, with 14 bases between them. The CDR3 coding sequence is TGTGCCAGCAGCGTAGCTGCACAGGGAAGTGAGACCCAGTACTTC. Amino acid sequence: CASSVAAQGSETQYF.

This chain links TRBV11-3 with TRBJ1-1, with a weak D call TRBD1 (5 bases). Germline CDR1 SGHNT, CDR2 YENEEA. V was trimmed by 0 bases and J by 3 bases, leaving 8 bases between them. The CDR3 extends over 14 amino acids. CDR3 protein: CASSLEGDDTEAFF. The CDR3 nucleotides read TGTGCCAGCAGCTTAGAAGGGGATGACACTGAAGCTTTCTTT.

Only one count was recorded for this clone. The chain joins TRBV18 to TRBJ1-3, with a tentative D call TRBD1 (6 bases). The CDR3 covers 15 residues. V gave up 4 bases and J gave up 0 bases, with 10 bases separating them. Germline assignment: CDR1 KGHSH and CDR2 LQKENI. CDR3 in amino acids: CASSHGTSSGNTIYF. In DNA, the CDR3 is TGTGCCAGCTCACACGGGACATCCTCTGGAAACACCATATATTTT.

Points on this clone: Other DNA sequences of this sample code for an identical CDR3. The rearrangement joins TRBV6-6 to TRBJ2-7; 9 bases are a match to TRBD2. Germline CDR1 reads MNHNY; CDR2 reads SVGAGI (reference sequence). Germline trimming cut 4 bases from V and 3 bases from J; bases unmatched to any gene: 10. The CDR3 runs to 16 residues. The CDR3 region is CASSFRLAGTNYEQYF. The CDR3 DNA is TGTGCCAGCAGTTTTCGCCTAGCGGGGACGAACTACGAGCAGTACTTC.

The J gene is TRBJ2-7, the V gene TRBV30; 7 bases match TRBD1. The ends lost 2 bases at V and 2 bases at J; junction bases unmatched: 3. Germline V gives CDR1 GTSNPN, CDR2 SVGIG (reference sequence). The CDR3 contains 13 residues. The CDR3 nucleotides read TGTGCCTGGAGTCGGGACAGACCCTACGAGCAGTACTTC. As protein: CAWSRDRPYEQYF.

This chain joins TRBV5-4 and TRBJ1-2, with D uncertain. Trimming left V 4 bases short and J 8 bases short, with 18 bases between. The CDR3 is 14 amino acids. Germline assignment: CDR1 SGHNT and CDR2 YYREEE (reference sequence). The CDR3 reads CASSGESGLGGYTF. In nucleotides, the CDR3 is TGTGCCAGCAGCGGTGAATCGGGGTTAGGGGGCTACACCTTC.

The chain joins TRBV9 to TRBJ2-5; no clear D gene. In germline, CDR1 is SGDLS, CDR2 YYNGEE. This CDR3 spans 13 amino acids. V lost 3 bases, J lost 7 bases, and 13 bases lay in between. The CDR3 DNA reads TGTGCCAGCAGCGACCTCGAACGCGGGACCCAGTACTTC. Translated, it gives CASSDLERGTQYF.

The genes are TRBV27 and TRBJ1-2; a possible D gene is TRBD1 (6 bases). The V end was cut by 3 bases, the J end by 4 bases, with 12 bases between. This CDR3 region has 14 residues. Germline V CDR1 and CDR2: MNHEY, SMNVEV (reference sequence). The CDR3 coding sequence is TGTGCCAGCAGTTTGCAGGGGAAGGGCTATGGCTACACCTTC. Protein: CASSLQGKGYGYTF.

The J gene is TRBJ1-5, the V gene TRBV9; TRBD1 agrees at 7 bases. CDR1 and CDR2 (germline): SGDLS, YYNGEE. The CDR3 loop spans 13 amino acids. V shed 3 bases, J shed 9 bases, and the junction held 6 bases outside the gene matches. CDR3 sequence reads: CASSGDSSRPQHF. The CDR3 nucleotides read TGTGCCAGCAGCGGGGACAGTTCCCGGCCCCAGCATTTT.

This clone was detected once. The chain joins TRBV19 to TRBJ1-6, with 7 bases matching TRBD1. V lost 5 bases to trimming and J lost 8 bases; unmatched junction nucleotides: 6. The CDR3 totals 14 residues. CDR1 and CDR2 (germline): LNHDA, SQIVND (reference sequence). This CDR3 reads CASSRRQGDSPLHF. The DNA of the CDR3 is TGTGCCAGTAGTCGACGGCAGGGGGATTCACCCCTCCACTTT. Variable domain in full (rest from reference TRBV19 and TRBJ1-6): DGGITQSPKYLFRKEGQNVTLSCEQNLNHDAMYWYRQDPGQGLRLIYYSQIVNDFQKGDIAEGYSVSREKKESFPLTVTSAQKNPTAFYLCASSRRQGDSPLHFGNGTRLTVT.